This TCR beta chain appears in the sequencing data of a study of T cells in Graves' hyperthyroidism and ophthalmopathy. Study findings and constraints: The model foresaw ophthalmopathy a median around 6 months prior to onset. Most clonotypes expanded in the thyroid (above 0.001) were also present in blood.

Trimming cost V 5 bases and J 6 bases, with 14 bases left between them. In germline, CDR1 is MDHEN, CDR2 SYDVKM. This CDR3 is 14 amino acids long. 9.5 to 10 ml fresh peripheral blood yielded the PBMCs. In its sample, this clonotype was seen many times. Its target is unknown. Amplified regions were TCR beta CDR3 sequences from RNA transcripts. A set of HTBI primers served as the primers for a first-round RT-PCR of the TCR CDR3. Using its own MiXCR run on the multiplex PCR reads, TCRdb lists one record per CDR3 protein. The data show about 380,000 distinct CDR3 sequences, about 18% seen once. The TCR comes from a young man with Graves' ophthalmopathy. Sequencing was done on a sample of blood. This rearrangement joins TRBV28 to TRBJ1-5; D remains ambiguous. The CDR3 DNA reads TGTGCCAGCAGTCCACTGCTGGGGTCTCAGCCCCAGCATTTT. This gives the protein CASSPLLGSQPQHF. Complete variable domain (other parts from reference TRBV28 and TRBJ1-5): DVKVTQSSRYLVKRTGEKVFLECVQDMDHENMFWYRQDPGLGLRLIYFSYDVKMKEKGDIPEGYSVSREKKERFSLILESASTNQTSMYLCASSPLLGSQPQHFGDGTRLSIL.